Sequencing of this TCR beta chain was carried out in a study of CD8 T cells in ankylosing spondylitis. Molecular-barcoded quantitative 5'-RACE produced these TCR beta libraries. TCRdb recomputed calls from the 5' RACE reads with MiXCR, one row per CDR3 protein. The table has approximately 200,000 distinct CDR3 sequences, around 13% seen once. Regarding the study as a whole: There was a TCR beta motif, made of several highly homologous variants, that appeared characteristic of ankylosing spondylitis blood.

As for this clonotype: Its antigen is undetermined.

The sequenced sample was blood, either unsorted or a sorted T cell fraction (not recorded which). The TCR sequence derives from a male donor with ankylosing spondylitis or in good health (not recorded which).

The CDR3 DNA sequence: TGTGCCAGCAATACGGGACTAGCGGGGGGGCCGCATGAGCAGTTCTTC. Translation gives CASNTGLAGGPHEQFF. The chain combines TRBV12-3 or TRBV12-4 with TRBJ2-1, with TRBD2 identical over 16 bases. CDR3 size: 16 residues. J lost 8 bases, V lost 7 bases, and 8 bases had no gene match.